This section outlines one TCR beta chain sequence together with its context. cDNA serving as the sequencing template came from extracted, reverse transcribed RNA. Method: immunoSEQ multiplex PCR; TCRdb's copy keeps in-frame clones and lacks some. The table records about 190,000 clones, 50% to 60% of them present only once. Specified treatment: oral pan-JAK inhibitor, 5-10 mg twice daily. The CDR3 extends over 12 amino acids. The germline V and J ends were trimmed by 6 bases and 6 bases, with 11 bases remaining between them. The V gene's germline CDR1 is SGHRS and CDR2 YFSETQ. These data come from a study of CD8+ T cells in alopecia areata.

The receptor was isolated from a human donor with alopecia areata. V gene TRBV5-1 combines with J gene TRBJ2-3; no clear D. The material was CD4+ T cells sorted from blood, obtained at week 4, from a patient treated with tofacitinib. The CDR3 region has the DNA TGCGCCAGCACCCGATCCGGGGATACGCAGTATTTT. It translates to CASTRSGDTQYF.